This T cell receptor (beta chain) is drawn from a study of tumour-infiltrating T cells in Burkitt lymphoma. Study-wide context: This cohort included all epidemiological subtypes of Burkitt lymphoma. Repertoire clonality predicted overall and progression-free survival.

About this clone itself: Its antigen is not identified.

The repertoire was sequenced with immunoSEQ multiplex PCR; TCRdb's copy has only in-frame clones and lacks some. The table has some 5,000 clones, about 13% seen once. The V and J ends lost 0 bases and 7 bases, in that order; junction bases with no gene match: 5. CDR1 MNHEY and CDR2 SVGAGI come from the germline V gene. CDR3 length: 15 amino acids. The study, taken as a whole, reports: Several public clonotypes recurred in numerous Burkitt lymphoma patients.

This rearrangement joins TRBV6-5 to TRBJ1-4; 7 nucleotides agree with TRBD1. The sample comprised tumor tissue. The source is a human donor with Burkitt lymphoma. The CDR3 loop is CASSYSTGLSEKLFF. As DNA, the CDR3 is TGTGCCAGCAGTTACTCGACAGGGTTGAGTGAAAAACTGTTTTTT.